This T cell receptor beta chain was observed in a study of T-cell memory formation after mild COVID-19. The study, taken as a whole, reports: What remained unconfirmed was the SARS-CoV-2 specificity of second-wave clones peaking on day 37.

Details on this clonotype: The target antigen is unknown.

From 5'RACE with constant-segment primers came TCR alpha and TCR beta cDNA libraries that carried sample barcodes and UMIs. In TCRdb, the 5' RACE reads were re-called with MiXCR into one record per CDR3 protein. Counted here are roughly 610,000 distinct CDR3 sequences, 15% to 20% occurring once; the ten biggest clones make up roughly 8.2%. Trimming took off 7 bases at V and 2 bases at J, with 20 bases between the two ends. Germline V gives CDR1 MNHNS, CDR2 SASEGT. The CDR3 totals 16 residues. Sequencing input: PBMCs or a T cell subset sorted from them (not recorded which). This TCR was recovered from an adult woman who had mild COVID-19 (a few samples of this study predate the infection). Cell type and time point are not known. This chain connects TRBV6-1 to TRBJ1-1; a possible D gene is TRBD1 (6 bases). CDR3 sequence reads: CASTFGPGAPNTEAFF. In DNA form, the CDR3 reads TGTGCCAGCACTTTCGGACCAGGGGCGCCTAACACTGAAGCTTTCTTT.